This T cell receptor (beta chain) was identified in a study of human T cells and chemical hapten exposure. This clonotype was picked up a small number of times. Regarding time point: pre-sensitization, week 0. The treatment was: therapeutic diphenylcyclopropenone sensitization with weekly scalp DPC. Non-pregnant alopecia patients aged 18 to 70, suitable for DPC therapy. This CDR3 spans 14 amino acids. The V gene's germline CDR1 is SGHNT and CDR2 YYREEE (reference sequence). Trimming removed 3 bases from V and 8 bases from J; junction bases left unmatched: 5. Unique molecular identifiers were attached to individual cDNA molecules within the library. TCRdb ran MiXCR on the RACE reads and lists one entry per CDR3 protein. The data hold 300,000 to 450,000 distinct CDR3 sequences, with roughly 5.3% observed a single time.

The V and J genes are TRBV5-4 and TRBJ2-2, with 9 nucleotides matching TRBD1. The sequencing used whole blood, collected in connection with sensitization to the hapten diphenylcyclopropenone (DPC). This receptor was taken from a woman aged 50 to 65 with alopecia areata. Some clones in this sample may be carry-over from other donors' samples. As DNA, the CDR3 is TGTGCCAGCAGCTGGGACAGGGCCAGGGGGGAGCTGTTTTTT. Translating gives CASSWDRARGELFF.